This is a list of T cell receptor beta chains from one sample in a study of metastatic and nonmetastatic thyroid tumors. TCRdb recomputed clones from the PCR reads via MiXCR. The sample lists around 8,600 clones; 35% to 45% were seen once. The sequenced sample was tumor tissue. The source is a female donor with papillary thyroid cancer or a benign thyroid nodule (not recorded which). Some clones in this sample may be carry-over from other donors' samples. CDR3s include the opening cysteine and the closing phenylalanine or tryptophan. The order of the fields is V gene, clone size, D gene, J gene, CDR3 protein, CDR3 DNA. A D gene is named only where the DNA matches it firmly. Not all rows give a size; the values are once, few, many and, for expanded clones, a class.

>TRBV7-3|.|.|TRBJ2-3
CASSSAGSTDTQYF
TGTGCCAGCAGTTCAGCAGGGAGCACAGATACGCAGTATTTT
>TRBV2|few|.|TRBJ1-2
CASSPGLGSYGYTF
TGTGCCAGCAGTCCGGGCCTAGGCAGTTATGGCTACACCTTC
>TRBV19|.|.|TRBJ1-1
CASSMGGGTEAFF
TGTGCCAGTAGTATGGGGGGGGGCACTGAAGCTTTCTTT
>TRBV11-2|.|.|TRBJ1-2
CARSYGLAANYGYTF
TGTGCCAGAAGCTATGGACTGGCGGCTAACTATGGCTACACCTTC
>TRBV3-1|medium-sized|.|TRBJ2-7
CASSHADGDEQYF
TGTGCCAGCAGCCATGCCGATGGCGACGAGCAGTACTTC
>TRBV15|medium-sized|TRBD2|TRBJ2-2
CATPGGRTGELFF
TGTGCCACCCCGGGGGGGCGTACCGGGGAGCTGTTTTTT
>TRBV28|.|.|TRBJ2-2
CASSPPPRLNTGELFF
TGTGCCAGCAGCCCCCCGCCGCGGTTGAACACCGGGGAGCTGTTTTTT
>TRBV9|.|.|TRBJ2-1
CASSVVEGAYNEQFF
TGTGCCAGCAGCGTAGTTGAAGGGGCTTACAATGAGCAGTTCTTC
>TRBV27|.|.|TRBJ2-7
CASSSPLGVEQYF
TGTGCCAGCAGTTCCCCCCTGGGGGTCGAGCAGTACTTC
>TRBV5-1|.|.|TRBJ2-2
CASSLAGLGAGELFF
TGCGCCAGCAGCTTGGCCGGGTTGGGCGCCGGGGAGCTGTTTTTT
>TRBV9|many|.|TRBJ1-4
CASSLAGIRGEKLFF
TGTGCCAGCAGCCTAGCAGGGATACGAGGCGAAAAACTGTTTTTT
>TRBV12-3/TRBV12-4|medium-sized|.|TRBJ2-3
CASRTRTDTQYF
TGTGCCAGCAGGACCCGCACAGATACGCAGTATTTT
>TRBV6-1|medium-sized|.|TRBJ1-2
CASTRAGANGYTF
TGTGCCAGCACTAGGGCGGGGGCTAATGGCTACACCTTC
>TRBV7-6|.|TRBD2|TRBJ2-1
CASSLWYSGSSYNEQFF
TGTGCCAGCAGCTTATGGTACAGCGGGAGCTCCTACAATGAGCAGTTCTTC
>TRBV7-2|.|.|TRBJ2-7
CASSHSRGPYEQYF
TGTGCCAGCAGTCACAGCAGGGGCCCCTACGAGCAGTACTTC
>TRBV6-1|few|TRBD1|TRBJ1-6
CASRKTGGAYNSPLHF
TGTGCCAGCAGGAAGACAGGGGGAGCCTATAATTCACCCCTCCACTTT
>TRBV5-1|many|.|TRBJ1-1
CASSGTLNTEAFF
TGCGCCAGCAGCGGTACACTGAACACTGAAGCTTTCTTT
>TRBV5-4|medium-sized|.|TRBJ1-2
CASSLAGSANYGYTF
TGTGCCAGCAGCTTGGCCGGCTCAGCTAACTATGGCTACACCTTC
>TRBV12-3/TRBV12-4|.|.|TRBJ2-1
CASSLALTIGGAHEQFF
TGTGCCAGCAGTTTAGCGCTTACTATCGGGGGCGCCCATGAGCAGTTCTTC
>TRBV4-1|few|.|TRBJ1-5
CASSQTGTINQPQHF
TGCGCCAGCAGCCAAACAGGGACGATTAATCAGCCCCAGCATTTT
>TRBV7-9|.|TRBD1|TRBJ1-1
CASSQGGADTEAFF
TGTGCCAGCAGCCAGGGGGGGGCCGACACTGAAGCTTTCTTT
>TRBV7-8|.|TRBD1|TRBJ2-7
CASSLSGTGRDEQYF
TGTGCCAGCAGCTTATCCGGGACAGGTCGCGACGAGCAGTACTTC
>TRBV20-1|.|TRBD2|TRBJ2-1
CSANGLAGEIFRNEQFF
TGCAGTGCTAATGGCCTAGCGGGAGAGATTTTTAGAAATGAGCAGTTCTTC
>TRBV28|.|.|TRBJ1-1
CATFLMNTEAFF
TGTGCCACCTTTCTTATGAACACTGAAGCTTTCTTT
>TRBV19|.|TRBD1|TRBJ1-1
CASSKQGAGGNTEAFF
TGTGCCAGTAGTAAACAGGGGGCTGGCGGGAACACTGAAGCTTTCTTT
>TRBV7-8|.|.|TRBJ2-2
CASSLVLVTAVEPFF
TGTGCTAGCAGCTTAGTGCTAGTCACCGCGGTGGAGCCGTTTTTT
>TRBV12-3/TRBV12-4|medium-sized|TRBD1|TRBJ1-2
CASSIEGATYGYTF
TGTGCCAGCAGCATAGAGGGGGCTACCTATGGCTACACCTTC
>TRBV6-1|medium-sized|TRBD2|TRBJ2-1
CASYRLAGDNEQFF
TGTGCCAGTTACCGACTAGCGGGAGACAATGAGCAGTTCTTC
>TRBV2|.|.|TRBJ2-7
CASSEADEQYF
TGTGCCAGCAGTGAAGCGGACGAGCAGTACTTC
>TRBV5-1|large|TRBD1|TRBJ1-2
CASSLADRVDGYTF
TGCGCCAGCAGCTTGGCCGACAGGGTGGATGGCTACACCTTC
>TRBV5-4|.|.|TRBJ1-3
CASSLMGAGNTIYF
TGTGCCAGCAGCTTGATGGGGGCTGGAAACACCATATATTTT
>TRBV5-6|.|.|TRBJ1-1
CASSGTGRMNTEAFF
TGTGCCAGCAGCGGTACTGGGAGAATGAACACTGAAGCTTTCTTT
>TRBV20-1|once|TRBD1|TRBJ1-1
CSANRGRGNTEAFF
TGCAGTGCTAACAGGGGAAGGGGGAACACTGAAGCTTTCTTT
>TRBV20-1|once|.|TRBJ1-5
CSARPRESQPQHF
TGCAGTGCTCGCCCCCGGGAGAGTCAGCCCCAGCATTTT
>TRBV28|medium-sized|TRBD1|TRBJ1-1
CASSLGQGSLNTEAFF
TGTGCCAGCAGTCTAGGACAGGGGTCCTTGAACACTGAAGCTTTCTTT
>TRBV6-1|.|.|TRBJ2-7
CASSEALFVLQYF
TGTGCCAGCAGTGAAGCGCTTTTTGTCTTGCAGTACTTC
>TRBV7-9|.|.|TRBJ1-2
CASSSSSYGNYGYTF
TGTGCCAGCAGCTCCTCCTCCTACGGTAACTATGGCTACACCTTC
>TRBV9|.|TRBD1|TRBJ2-1
CASSGPDGTEDNEQFF
TGTGCCAGCAGCGGGCCCGACGGGACAGAGGACAATGAGCAGTTCTTC
>TRBV3-1|.|TRBD1|TRBJ2-2
CASSGQANTGELFF
TGTGCTAGCAGCGGACAGGCGAACACCGGGGAGCTGTTTTTT
>TRBV30|.|.|TRBJ1-6
CAWSVEENSPLHF
TGTGCCTGGAGTGTGGAGGAAAATTCACCCCTCCACTTT
>TRBV19|few|.|TRBJ2-7
CASSNTDRLYEQYF
TGTGCCAGTAGTAACACAGACAGGCTCTACGAGCAGTACTTC